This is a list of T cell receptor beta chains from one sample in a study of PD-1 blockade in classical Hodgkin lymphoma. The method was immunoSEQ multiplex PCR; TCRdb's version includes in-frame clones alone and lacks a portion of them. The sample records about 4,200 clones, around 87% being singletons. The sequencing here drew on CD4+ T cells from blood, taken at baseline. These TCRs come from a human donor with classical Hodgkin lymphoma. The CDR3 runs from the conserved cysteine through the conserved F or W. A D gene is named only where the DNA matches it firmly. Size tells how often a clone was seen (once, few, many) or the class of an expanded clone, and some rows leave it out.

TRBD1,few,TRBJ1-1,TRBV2,TGTGCCAGCAGTGCTAGGGCAGGGGGTGAAGCTTTCTTT,CASSARAGGEAFF
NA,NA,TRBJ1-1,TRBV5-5,TGTGCCAGCAGCTTGTGGGGGGGCGGAGGGACTGAAGCTTTCTTT,CASSLWGGGGTEAFF
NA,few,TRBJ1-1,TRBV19,TGTGCCAGTAGTGGCACCTCCAGGGGTTTAGACGCTTTCTTT,CASSGTSRGLDAFF
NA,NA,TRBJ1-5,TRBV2,TGTGCCAGCATGCGGGATAGCAATCAGCCCCAGCATTTT,CASMRDSNQPQHF
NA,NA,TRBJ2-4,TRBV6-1,TGTGCCAGCAGTGAAGCTACGGGTAACATTCAGTACTTC,CASSEATGNIQYF
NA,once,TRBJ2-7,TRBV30,TGTGCCTTCTATTTCGATACGGGACGCTCATACGAGCAGTACTTC,CAFYFDTGRSYEQYF
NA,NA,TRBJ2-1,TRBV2,TGTGCCAGCAGTGGCGTCTTTTACAATGAGCAGTTCTTC,CASSGVFYNEQFF
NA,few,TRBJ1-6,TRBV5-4,TGTGCCAGCAGCTTTGATAGGGCCCGGGATAATTCACCCCTCCACTTT,CASSFDRARDNSPLHF
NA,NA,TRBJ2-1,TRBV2,TGTGCCAGCAGTGAAACGGAGGACAGCCGGTACCACAATGAGCAGTTCTTC,CASSETEDSRYHNEQFF
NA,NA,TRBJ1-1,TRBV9,TGTGCCAGCAGCGCGAGGGACGCGAACACTGAAGCTTTCTTT,CASSARDANTEAFF
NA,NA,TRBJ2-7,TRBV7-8,TGTGCCAGCAGCTCTCTTTCGACTCATATCCTCTACGAGCAGTACTTC,CASSSLSTHILYEQYF
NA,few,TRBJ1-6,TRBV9,TGTGCCAGCAGCGTAGCCGGGGGACCCAATTCACCCCTCCACTTT,CASSVAGGPNSPLHF